This record covers a single T cell receptor (beta chain). After removal of 3 bases from V and 5 bases from J, the junction contained 6 bases not matched to a gene. Germline CDR1 and CDR2: SGDLS and YYNGEE. The CDR3 loop spans 16 amino acids. The data derive from a study of T cell responses to AZD1222 COVID-19 vaccine. Clones were sequenced by immunoSEQ multiplex PCR, and TCRdb holds only the in-frame ones, with some missing. The sample has more than 150,000 clones, 85% to 95% seen once. The sequencing used peripheral blood, collected 28 days after the second AZD1222 dose. This chain joins TRBV9 and TRBJ2-2; 11 bases align to TRBD1. The TCR originated in an adult who received the AZD1222 COVID-19 vaccine. In nucleotides, the CDR3 is TGTGCCAGCAGCGCAGGACAGGGGGCGCGGACCGGGGAGCTGTTTTTT. This gives the protein CASSAGQGARTGELFF.